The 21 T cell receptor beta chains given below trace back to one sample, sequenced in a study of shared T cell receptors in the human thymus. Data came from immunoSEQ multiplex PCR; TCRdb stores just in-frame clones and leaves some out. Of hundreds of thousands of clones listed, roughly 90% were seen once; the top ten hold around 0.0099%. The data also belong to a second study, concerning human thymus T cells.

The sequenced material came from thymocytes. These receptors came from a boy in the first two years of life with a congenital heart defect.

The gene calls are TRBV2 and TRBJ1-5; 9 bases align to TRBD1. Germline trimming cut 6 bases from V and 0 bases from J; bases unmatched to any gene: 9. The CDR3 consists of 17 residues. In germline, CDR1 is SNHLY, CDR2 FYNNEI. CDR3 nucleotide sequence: TGTGCCAGCAGAACAGGGGGCGCGGGGGATAGCAATCAGCCCCAGCATTTT. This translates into CASRTGGAGDSNQPQHF.

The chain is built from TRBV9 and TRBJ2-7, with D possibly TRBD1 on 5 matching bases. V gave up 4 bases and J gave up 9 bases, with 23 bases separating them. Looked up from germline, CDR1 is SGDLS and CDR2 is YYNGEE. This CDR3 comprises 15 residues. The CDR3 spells CASSPEAAWVQGQYF. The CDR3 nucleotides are TGTGCCAGCAGCCCCGAGGCTGCGTGGGTCCAGGGGCAGTACTTC.

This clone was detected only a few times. Written as DNA, the CDR3 is TGCGCCAGCAGCTTGGACGGTAGCGCGAACACCGGGGAGCTGTTTTTT. This gives the protein CASSLDGSANTGELFF. The chain joins TRBV5-1 to TRBJ2-2, with D maybe TRBD2 (5 bases). V was trimmed by 0 bases and J by 0 bases, leaving 9 bases between them. The CDR3 loop spans 16 amino acids. Germline CDR1 is SGHRS and CDR2 is YFSETQ.

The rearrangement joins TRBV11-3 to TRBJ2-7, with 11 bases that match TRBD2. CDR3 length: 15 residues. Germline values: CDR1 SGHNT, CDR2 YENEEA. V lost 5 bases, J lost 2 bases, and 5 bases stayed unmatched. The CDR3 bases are TGTGCCAGCAGCCCCCGTAGCGGGAGGGCCTACGAGCAGTACTTC. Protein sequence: CASSPRSGRAYEQYF. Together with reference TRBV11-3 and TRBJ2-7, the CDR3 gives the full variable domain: EAGVVQSPRYKIIEKKQPVAFWCNPISGHNTLYWYLQNLGQGPELLIRYENEEAVDDSQLPKDRFSAERLKGVDSTLKIQPAELGDSAVYLCASSPRSGRAYEQYFGPGTRLTVT.

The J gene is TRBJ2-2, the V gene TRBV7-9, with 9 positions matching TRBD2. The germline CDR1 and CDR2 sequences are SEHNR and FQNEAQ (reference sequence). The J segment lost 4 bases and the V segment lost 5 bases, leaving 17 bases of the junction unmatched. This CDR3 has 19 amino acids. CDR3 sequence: CASSPSSVGGRATTGELFF. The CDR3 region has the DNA TGTGCCAGCAGCCCTTCAAGCGTGGGCGGGAGGGCCACCACCGGGGAGCTGTTTTTT.

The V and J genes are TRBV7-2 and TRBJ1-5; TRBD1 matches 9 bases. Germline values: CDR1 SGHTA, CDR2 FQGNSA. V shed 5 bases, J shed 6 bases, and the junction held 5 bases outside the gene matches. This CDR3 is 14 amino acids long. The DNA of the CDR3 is TGTGCCAGCAGCACTAGACAGGGGGGTCAGCCCCAGCATTTT. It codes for CASSTRQGGQPQHF.

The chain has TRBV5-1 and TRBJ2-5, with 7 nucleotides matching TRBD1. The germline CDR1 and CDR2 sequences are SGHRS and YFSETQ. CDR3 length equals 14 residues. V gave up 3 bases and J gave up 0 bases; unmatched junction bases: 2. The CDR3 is CASSWDSYQETQYF. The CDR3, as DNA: TGCGCCAGCAGCTGGGACAGCTACCAAGAGACCCAGTACTTC.

CDR3: CASSYSARGPSDTQYF. In DNA, the CDR3 is TGTGCCAGCAGTTACTCGGCCAGGGGGCCTTCGGATACGCAGTATTTT. The chain links TRBV6-5 to TRBJ2-3; 8 nucleotides agree with TRBD1. Germline CDR1 reads MNHEY; CDR2 reads SVGAGI. The CDR3 totals 16 residues. J was trimmed by 6 bases and V by 0 bases; bases with no gene match: 8.

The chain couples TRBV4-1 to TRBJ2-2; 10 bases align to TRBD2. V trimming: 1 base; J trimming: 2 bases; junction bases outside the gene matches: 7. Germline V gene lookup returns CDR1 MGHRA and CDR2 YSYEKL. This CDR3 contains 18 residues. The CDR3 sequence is CASSQGRLAGDNTGELFF. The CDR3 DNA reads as TGCGCCAGCAGCCAAGGTCGGCTAGCGGGAGATAACACCGGGGAGCTGTTTTTT.

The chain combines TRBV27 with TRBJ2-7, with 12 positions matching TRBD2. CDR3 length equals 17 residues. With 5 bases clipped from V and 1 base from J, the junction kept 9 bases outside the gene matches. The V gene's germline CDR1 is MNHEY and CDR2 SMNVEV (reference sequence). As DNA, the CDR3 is TGTGCCAGCAGTCCGAAGGGACTAGCGGGCGCATCCTACGAGCAGTACTTC. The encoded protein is CASSPKGLAGASYEQYF.

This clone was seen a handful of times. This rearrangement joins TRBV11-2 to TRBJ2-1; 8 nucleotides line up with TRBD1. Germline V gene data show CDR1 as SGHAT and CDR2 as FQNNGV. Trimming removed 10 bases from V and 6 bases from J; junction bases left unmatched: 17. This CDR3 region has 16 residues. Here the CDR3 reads CATQGQGACWSNEQFF. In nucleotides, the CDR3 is TGTGCCACTCAGGGGCAGGGGGCCTGTTGGAGCAATGAGCAGTTCTTC.

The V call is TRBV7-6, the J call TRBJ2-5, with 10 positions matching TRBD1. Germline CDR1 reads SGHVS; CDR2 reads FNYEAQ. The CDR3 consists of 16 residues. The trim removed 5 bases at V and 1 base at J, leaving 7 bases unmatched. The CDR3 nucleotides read TGTGCCAGCAGCAGACCCCGGACAGGGGGCCAAGAGACCCAGTACTTC. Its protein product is CASSRPRTGGQETQYF.

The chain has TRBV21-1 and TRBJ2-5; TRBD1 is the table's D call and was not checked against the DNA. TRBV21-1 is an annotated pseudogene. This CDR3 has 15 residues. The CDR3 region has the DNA TGTGCCAGCAGCAACCCCGACAGGGATGCGGAGACCCAGTACTTC. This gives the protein CASSNPDRDAETQYF.

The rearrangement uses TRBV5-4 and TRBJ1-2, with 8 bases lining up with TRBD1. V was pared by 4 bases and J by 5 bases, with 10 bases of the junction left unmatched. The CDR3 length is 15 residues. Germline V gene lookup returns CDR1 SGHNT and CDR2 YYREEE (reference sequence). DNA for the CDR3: TGTGCCAGCAGCCCCCGACAGGGGAAACTATATGGCTACACCTTC. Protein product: CASSPRQGKLYGYTF.

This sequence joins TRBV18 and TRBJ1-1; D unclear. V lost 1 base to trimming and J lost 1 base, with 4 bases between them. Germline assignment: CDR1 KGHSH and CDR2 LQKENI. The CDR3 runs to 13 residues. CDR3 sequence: CASSPRRNTEAFF. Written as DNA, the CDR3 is TGTGCCAGCTCACCACGGAGGAACACTGAAGCTTTCTTT.

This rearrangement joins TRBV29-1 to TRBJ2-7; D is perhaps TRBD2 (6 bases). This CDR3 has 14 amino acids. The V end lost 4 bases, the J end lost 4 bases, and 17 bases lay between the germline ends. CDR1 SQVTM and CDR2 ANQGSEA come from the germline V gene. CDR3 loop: CSVGRWGVRYEQYF. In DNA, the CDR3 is TGCAGCGTTGGTCGCTGGGGGGTAAGGTACGAGCAGTACTTC.

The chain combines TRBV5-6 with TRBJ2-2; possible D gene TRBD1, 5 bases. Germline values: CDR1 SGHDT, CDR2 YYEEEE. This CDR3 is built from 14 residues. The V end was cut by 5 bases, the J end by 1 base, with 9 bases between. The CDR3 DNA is TGTGCCAGCAGGTCTACAGGGAACACCGGGGAGCTGTTTTTT. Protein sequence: CASRSTGNTGELFF.

CDR3 protein: CASSSFSGSTPDTQYF. DNA for the CDR3: TGCGCCAGCAGCTCTTTTAGCGGGAGCACCCCAGATACGCAGTATTTT. V is TRBV5-1 and J is TRBJ2-3; 9 nucleotides line up with TRBD2. CDR1 and CDR2 (germline): SGHRS, YFSETQ. J gave up 4 bases and V 3 bases, and 9 bases lay outside the gene matches. The CDR3 has 16 residues.

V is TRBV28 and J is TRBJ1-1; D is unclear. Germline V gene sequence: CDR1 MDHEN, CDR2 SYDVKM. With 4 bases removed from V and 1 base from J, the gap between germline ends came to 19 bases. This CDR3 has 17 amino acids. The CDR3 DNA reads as TGTGCCAGCAGTTCGCAGAGTTGGGCCAGTGGGAACACTGAAGCTTTCTTT. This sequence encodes CASSSQSWASGNTEAFF.

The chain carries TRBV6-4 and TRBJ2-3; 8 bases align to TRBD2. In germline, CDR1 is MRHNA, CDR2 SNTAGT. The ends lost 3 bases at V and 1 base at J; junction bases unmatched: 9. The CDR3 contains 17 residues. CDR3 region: CASSERSSGGGTDTQYF. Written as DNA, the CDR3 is TGTGCCAGCAGTGAGAGGTCCTCCGGGGGGGGCACAGATACGCAGTATTTT.

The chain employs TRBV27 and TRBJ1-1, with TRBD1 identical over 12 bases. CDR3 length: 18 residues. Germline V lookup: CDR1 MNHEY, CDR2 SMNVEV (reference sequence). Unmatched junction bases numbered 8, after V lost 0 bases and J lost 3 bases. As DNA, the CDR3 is TGTGCCAGCAGTTTATCTTGGGACAGGGGGCGGGAAGACACTGAAGCTTTCTTT. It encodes CASSLSWDRGREDTEAFF.